Presented here are 32 T cell receptor beta chains from one specimen sequenced in a study of control samples from healthy donors and cancer patients. Assay: immunoSEQ multiplex PCR; the TCRdb copy retains only in-frame clones and omits some. The sample has more than 95,000 clones, around 87% seen once. Sequenced sample: blood. These receptors all stem from a man aged 35 to 55 in good health.

This chain connects TRBV15 to TRBJ2-7; D could derive from TRBD1 or TRBD2 (7 bases each). V was pared by 3 bases and J by 4 bases, with 22 bases between. Germline CDR1 reads LNHNV; CDR2 reads YYDKDF (reference sequence). CDR3 length: 17 amino acids. The CDR3 DNA reads TGTGCCACCAGCAGCCAGGGAGGGGACAGAGGGGGATACGAGCAGTACTTC. Translated, it gives CATSSQGGDRGGYEQYF.

This chain links TRBV7-8 with TRBJ1-3; no clear D. CDR3 length equals 13 residues. The germline CDR1 and CDR2 sequences are SGHVS and FQNEAQ. Trimming stripped 5 bases from V and 0 bases from J, with 5 bases between. CDR3 residues: CASSRGSGNTIYF. DNA of the CDR3: TGTGCCAGCAGCCGTGGCTCTGGAAACACCATATATTTT.

The rearrangement uses TRBV30 and TRBJ1-5; tentative D call: TRBD1 (6 bases). The length of the CDR3 is 15 residues. Germline V gene sequence: CDR1 GTSNPN, CDR2 SVGIG (reference sequence). V was clipped by 0 bases and J by 6 bases, with 15 bases between them. As DNA, the CDR3 is TGTGCCTGGAGTGTACTGGGGGGCTCCCGTCAGCCCCAGCATTTT. This translates into CAWSVLGGSRQPQHF.

The genes are TRBV5-1 and TRBJ1-1; D ambiguous. Deletions cut 0 bases from V and 0 bases from J, with 9 bases between. Germline CDR1 reads SGHRS; CDR2 reads YFSETQ. This CDR3 is 15 amino acids long. CDR3 sequence (DNA): TGCGCCAGCAGCTTGGCACCGAAATTGAACACTGAAGCTTTCTTT. Residues: CASSLAPKLNTEAFF.

The V and J genes are TRBV11-3 and TRBJ2-2, with D hard to call. V was pared by 1 base and J by 1 base, with 16 bases between. The CDR3 is 18 amino acids. In germline, CDR1 is SGHNT, CDR2 YENEEA. CDR3 protein: CASSLGSSELRNTGELFF. Here the CDR3 DNA reads TGTGCCAGCAGCTTAGGATCGTCTGAGCTACGGAACACCGGGGAGCTGTTTTTT.

The chain joins TRBV6-1 to TRBJ2-5, with D possibly matching TRBD2 (8 bases). V lost 2 bases and J lost 4, with 20 bases in between. The CDR3 length is 17 residues. CDR1 is MNHNS and CDR2 is SASEGT in the germline V gene. CDR3 in amino acids: CASSERGPSGGRETQYF. DNA of the CDR3: TGTGCCAGCAGTGAAAGGGGGCCGAGCGGGGGTAGAGAGACCCAGTACTTC.

The gene calls are TRBV5-1 and TRBJ2-2; D is perhaps TRBD2 (7 bases). V lost 4 bases and J lost 9, with 16 bases in between. This CDR3 spans 14 amino acids. CDR1 is SGHRS and CDR2 is YFSETQ in the germline V gene. CDR3: CASSPTGGHRELFF. CDR3 nucleotides: TGCGCCAGCAGCCCCACCGGGGGGCACCGGGAGCTGTTTTTT.

The chain couples TRBV24-1 to TRBJ2-7; D is undetermined. This CDR3 region has 13 residues. Trimming cost V 4 bases and J 1 base, with 7 bases left between them. Germline values: CDR1 KGHDR, CDR2 SFDVKD. The CDR3, as DNA: TGTGCCACCAGTGACACACCTTCCTACGAGCAGTACTTC. Translated, it gives CATSDTPSYEQYF.

This clone was seen only once. The chain is built from TRBV4-1 and TRBJ1-1; D is ambiguous. Germline values: CDR1 MGHRA, CDR2 YSYEKL. The CDR3 runs 15 residues. V lost 1 base, J lost 3 bases, and 12 bases lay in between. The CDR3 protein is CASSQGPNVDTEAFF. CDR3 nucleotides: TGCGCCAGCAGCCAAGGACCCAACGTGGACACTGAAGCTTTCTTT.

This chain joins TRBV24-1 and TRBJ2-7; possibly TRBD1 or TRBD2 for D (6 bases each). The CDR3 has 12 amino acids. Germline V lookup: CDR1 KGHDR, CDR2 SFDVKD. The V gene lost 3 bases and the J gene lost 6 bases, with 8 bases spanning the gap. The CDR3 DNA sequence: TGTGCCACCAGTGATGGGGGGCGCGAGCAGTACTTC. This translates into CATSDGGREQYF.

J is TRBJ2-1 and V is TRBV24-1, with 7 bases identical to TRBD2. The CDR3 runs 14 residues. With 9 bases clipped from V and 6 bases from J, the junction kept 10 bases outside the gene matches. Germline V gene sequence: CDR1 KGHDR, CDR2 SFDVKD. The CDR3 loop reads CATGTNRRGNEQFF. CDR3 coding DNA: TGTGCCACCGGGACTAACCGACGCGGCAATGAGCAGTTCTTC.

This sequence joins TRBV24-1 and TRBJ1-2; no firm D call. The germline V gene encodes CDR1 KGHDR and CDR2 SFDVKD. The length of the CDR3 is 11 residues. Trimming left V 3 bases short and J 7 bases short, with 5 bases between. The CDR3: CATSDTGGYTF. CDR3 nucleotide sequence: TGTGCCACCAGTGATACGGGTGGCTACACCTTC.

This clone was found once. The CDR3 DNA follows: TGTGCCAGCAGCCCCCAGTCCTCGGTAGAGACCCAGTACTTC. Protein: CASSPQSSVETQYF. This chain joins TRBV9 and TRBJ2-5, with D unclear. The germline V gene has CDR1 SGDLS and CDR2 YYNGEE. V shed 4 bases and J shed 4 bases, with 14 bases lying between them. The CDR3 contains 14 residues. Drawing the rest from reference TRBV9 and TRBJ2-5, the complete variable domain is DSGVTQTPKHLITATGQRVTLRCSPRSGDLSVYWYQQSLDQGLQFLIQYYNGEERAKGNILERFSAQQFPDLHSELNLSSLELGDSALYFCASSPQSSVETQYFGPGTRLLVL.

The chain uses TRBV11-3 and TRBJ2-1, with 10 positions matching TRBD2. Germline V lookup: CDR1 SGHNT, CDR2 YENEEA. J was trimmed by 0 bases and V by 4 bases; bases with no gene match: 3. The CDR3 runs to 16 residues. CDR3 sequence: CASSSLAGFSYNEQFF. The CDR3 DNA follows: TGTGCCAGCAGCTCACTAGCGGGGTTCTCCTACAATGAGCAGTTCTTC.

This clone appeared once. The chain uses TRBV7-3 and TRBJ2-5; D possibly matches TRBD1 or TRBD2 (9 bases each). The CDR3 is made up of 14 amino acids. The V and J ends lost 5 bases and 4 bases respectively, with 14 bases between them. Germline CDR1 is SGHTA and CDR2 is FQGTGA. In DNA form, the CDR3 reads TGTGCCAGCAGCCTAGCGGGACAGGGAGAGACCCAGTACTTC. This codes for CASSLAGQGETQYF.

The chain joins TRBV7-9 to TRBJ1-2; 8 bases are a match to TRBD1. The CDR3 length is 12 residues. Germline CDR1 reads SEHNR; CDR2 reads FQNEAQ (reference sequence). V lost 5 bases, J lost 8 bases, and 4 bases stayed unmatched. The CDR3 region has the DNA TGTGCCAGCAGCCCGACAGGGGAGGGCTACACCTTC. This gives the protein CASSPTGEGYTF.

The rearrangement links TRBV19 to TRBJ2-7, with 8 bases matching TRBD1. The CDR3 spans 14 residues. Germline CDR1 LNHDA, CDR2 SQIVND (reference sequence). The V segment lost 3 bases and the J segment 5 bases; nucleotides outside the gene matches: 6. The CDR3 region is CASSIIGQGHEQYF. The CDR3 coding sequence is TGTGCCAGTAGTATCATAGGACAGGGCCACGAGCAGTACTTC.

This chain connects TRBV2 to TRBJ1-3; D gene uncertain. The CDR3 extends over 13 amino acids. The ends were cut back, 3 bases at V and 2 bases at J, with 5 bases in the middle. Germline values: CDR1 SNHLY, CDR2 FYNNEI. The CDR3 nucleotides read TGTGCCAGCAGTGACTTGGCTGGAAACACCATATATTTT. This codes for CASSDLAGNTIYF.

J is TRBJ2-5 and V is TRBV3-1 (or the pseudogene TRBV3-2); 8 nucleotides match TRBD2. Germline CDR1 reads LGHDT; CDR2 reads YNNKEL (reference sequence). Unmatched junction bases numbered 7, after V lost 3 bases and J lost 4 bases. CDR3 length: 15 residues. The CDR3 region is CASSHAGGQLETQYF. The CDR3 DNA is TGTGCCAGCAGCCACGCGGGGGGCCAGTTAGAGACCCAGTACTTC.

A few counts support this clone. The chain combines TRBV29-1 with TRBJ1-1; TRBD1 is a possible D gene (6 bases). The CDR3 has 12 amino acids. V was cut by 7 bases and J by 1 base, with 10 bases left in between. Germline V gene data show CDR1 as SQVTM and CDR2 as ANQGSEA. The CDR3 here is CSGTQGNTEAFF. The DNA for the CDR3 is TGCAGCGGTACACAGGGGAACACTGAAGCTTTCTTT.

The V gene is TRBV25-1, the J gene TRBJ2-7; 10 bases align to TRBD1. The germline V gene has CDR1 MGHDK and CDR2 SYGVNS. CDR3 length equals 15 residues. The trim removed 3 bases at V and 4 bases at J, leaving 6 bases unmatched. CDR3 sequence reads: CASSDRGTGVYEQYF. The CDR3 region has the DNA TGTGCCAGCAGTGACAGGGGGACAGGGGTTTACGAGCAGTACTTC.

The chain recombines TRBV10-2 with TRBJ1-2; 7 bases are shared with TRBD1. Germline trimming cut 5 bases from V and 5 bases from J; bases unmatched to any gene: 5. This CDR3 is built from 13 residues. The V gene's germline CDR1 is WSHSY and CDR2 SAAADI. CDR3 nucleotides: TGCGCCAGCAGTAGACAGGGCGGATATGGCTACACCTTC. Protein: CASSRQGGYGYTF.

This clone appeared a single time. The rearrangement joins TRBV24-1 to TRBJ2-1; no definite D call. Trimming left V 5 bases short and J 5 bases short, with 12 bases between. The CDR3 loop spans 14 amino acids. Germline V lookup: CDR1 KGHDR, CDR2 SFDVKD. The CDR3 loop is CATSGYLDNNEQFF. CDR3 coding DNA: TGTGCCACCAGTGGTTATCTAGATAACAATGAGCAGTTCTTC.

The CDR3 sequence is CSASEGLSGNTIYF. For the CDR3, the DNA is TGCAGCGCCTCTGAGGGTTTGTCTGGAAACACCATATATTTT. The gene calls are TRBV29-1 and TRBJ1-3; D remains unclear. Looked up from germline, CDR1 is SQVTM and CDR2 is ANQGSEA. The CDR3 runs 14 residues. V was shortened by 7 bases and J by 1 base, with 14 bases between the two germline ends. Complete variable domain (other parts from reference TRBV29-1 and TRBJ1-3): SAVISQKPSRDICQRGTSLTIQCQVDSQVTMMFWYRQQPGQSLTLIATANQGSEATYESGFVIDKFPISRPNLTFSTLTVSNMSPEDSSIYLCSASEGLSGNTIYFGEGSWLTVV.

This chain's CDR3 is CASSPPADSYNEQFF. CDR3 nucleotides: TGTGCCAGCTCACCACCGGCAGACTCCTACAATGAGCAGTTCTTC. The genes are TRBV18 and TRBJ2-1, with D unresolved. Germline values: CDR1 KGHSH, CDR2 LQKENI. Trimming removed 0 bases at V and 0 bases at J, with 6 bases between. CDR3 length: 15 amino acids.

The count of this clone is one. This rearrangement joins TRBV19 to TRBJ2-1; 8 nucleotides match TRBD2. Trimming took 1 base from V and 8 from J; bases not matched to a gene: 10. The CDR3 consists of 16 residues. CDR1 and CDR2 from the germline V gene are LNHDA and SQIVND (reference sequence). In DNA form, the CDR3 reads TGTGCCAGTAGTATAGGAAGCGGGGGAGCGTCGGATGAGCAGTTCTTC. It is translated as CASSIGSGGASDEQFF.

The V call is TRBV7-2, the J call TRBJ2-7; D call uncertain. In germline, CDR1 is SGHTA, CDR2 FQGNSA. The CDR3 extends over 15 amino acids. Trimming took off 0 bases at V and 4 bases at J, with 13 bases between the two ends. The CDR3 sequence: CASSLASTAGYEQYF. In DNA, the CDR3 is TGTGCCAGCAGCTTAGCTTCCACAGCCGGGTACGAGCAGTACTTC. The whole variable domain, remainder taken from reference TRBV7-2 and TRBJ2-7, is GAGVSQSPSNKVTEKGKDVELRCDPISGHTALYWYRQSLGQGLEFLIYFQGNSAPDKSGLPSDRFSAERTGGSVSTLTIQRTQQEDSAVYLCASSLASTAGYEQYFGPGTRLTVT.

The chain employs TRBV7-2 and TRBJ2-3; perhaps TRBD2 as D (6 bases). From germline, CDR1 is SGHTA and CDR2 FQGNSA. With 4 bases removed from V and 0 bases from J, the gap between germline ends came to 17 bases. CDR3 size: 17 residues. Here the CDR3 reads CASSSSISGDSTDTQYF. The CDR3 DNA follows: TGTGCCAGCAGCTCCTCGATTAGCGGAGATAGCACAGATACGCAGTATTTT.

The CDR3 DNA reads as TGTGCCAGCAGCCCCAGGGCGTCGTTTAGCTCCTACAATGAGCAGTTCTTC. Translation: CASSPRASFSSYNEQFF. The rearrangement joins TRBV7-2 to TRBJ2-1, with D perhaps TRBD1 (5 bases). Germline assignment: CDR1 SGHTA and CDR2 FQGNSA. The CDR3 loop spans 17 amino acids. The V end was cut by 5 bases, the J end by 0 bases, with 17 bases between.

This clone was recorded only once. This chain uses TRBV18 with TRBJ1-2; TRBD1 aligns across 11 bases. CDR3 length equals 19 residues. V lost 3 bases, J lost 4 bases, and 16 bases stayed unmatched. The V gene's germline CDR1 is KGHSH and CDR2 LQKENI. The CDR3 DNA is TGTGCCAGCTCACCCCGGGGGACAGGGGGTTCGTCGGATGTCTATGGCTACACCTTC. Amino acids: CASSPRGTGGSSDVYGYTF.

The chain is built from TRBV7-3 and TRBJ2-5; 8 bases line up with TRBD1. The CDR3 length is 15 residues. Germline trimming cut 2 bases from V and 4 bases from J; bases unmatched to any gene: 6. From germline, CDR1 is SGHTA and CDR2 FQGTGA. The CDR3 protein is CASSLGRGPPETQYF. The CDR3 region has the DNA TGTGCCAGCAGCTTAGGCAGGGGGCCACCAGAGACCCAGTACTTC. Complete variable domain (other parts from reference TRBV7-3 and TRBJ2-5): GAGVSQTPSNKVTEKGKYVELRCDPISGHTALYWYRQSLGQGPEFLIYFQGTGAADDSGLPNDRFFAVRPEGSVSTLKIQRTERGDSAVYLCASSLGRGPPETQYFGPGTRLLVL.

The chain joins TRBV18 to TRBJ1-2, with TRBD1 identical over 7 bases. Germline V lookup: CDR1 KGHSH, CDR2 LQKENI. The V segment lost 4 bases and the J segment 7 bases; nucleotides outside the gene matches: 15. This CDR3 contains 16 residues. The CDR3 sequence is CASSRPQTGRYAGYTF. The CDR3 region has the DNA TGTGCCAGCTCACGGCCCCAGACAGGGCGCTATGCTGGCTACACCTTC. Drawing the rest from reference TRBV18 and TRBJ1-2, the complete variable domain is NAGVMQNPRHLVRRRGQEARLRCSPMKGHSHVYWYRQLPEEGLKFMVYLQKENIIDESGMPKERFSAEFPKEGPSILRIQQVVRGDSAAYFCASSRPQTGRYAGYTFGSGTRLTVV.